Each of the 20 T cell receptor beta chains below was sequenced from the same sample in a study of T cell responses to AZD1222 COVID-19 vaccine. Using immunoSEQ multiplex PCR, the repertoire was profiled, and TCRdb retains in-frame clones only, with some absent. In the table there are 150,000 or so clones, about 91% of which are singletons. The sequenced sample was peripheral blood, obtained on day 0 of AZD1222 vaccination. The origin of the receptors is an adult in good health.

The chain has TRBV6-5 and TRBJ2-7, with 9 nucleotides matching TRBD2. The CDR3 has 13 residues. V lost 10 bases, J lost 3 bases, and 7 bases stayed unmatched. Germline CDR1 MNHEY, CDR2 SVGAGI. Written as DNA, the CDR3 is TGTGCCACCAGGCGGGAGGGACGCTACGAGCAGTACTTC. It encodes CATRREGRYEQYF.

The V gene is TRBV7-9, the J gene TRBJ2-1, with 8 bases fitting TRBD1. V gave up 3 bases and J gave up 5 bases; unmatched junction bases: 3. The CDR3 contains 14 residues. The germline CDR1 and CDR2 sequences are SEHNR and FQNEAQ (reference sequence). In nucleotides, the CDR3 is TGTGCCAGCAGCTTGGACAGGGCGGACAATGAGCAGTTCTTC. Translating it yields CASSLDRADNEQFF.

The CDR3 DNA reads TGTGCCAGCAGTTACCAGGGCCAGGGGGCTTGGGGCTACACCTTC. It translates to CASSYQGQGAWGYTF. V is TRBV6-5 and J is TRBJ1-2, with 8 nucleotides matching TRBD1. Germline assignment: CDR1 MNHEY and CDR2 SVGAGI. Trimming took 2 bases from V and 8 from J; bases not matched to a gene: 10. There are 15 residues in the CDR3.

V and J are TRBV6-5 and TRBJ1-5; D possibly corresponds to TRBD1 (6 bases). The V gene lost 6 bases and the J gene lost 3 bases, with 12 bases spanning the gap. This CDR3 spans 14 amino acids. Germline lookup yields CDR1 MNHEY and CDR2 SVGAGI. CDR3 nucleotides: TGTGCCAGCAGGTCCGGGGGCACCAATCAGCCCCAGCATTTT. This sequence encodes CASRSGGTNQPQHF.

The chain employs TRBV6-5 and TRBJ1-6; 7 bases map to TRBD1. Losses at the gene ends were 4 bases for V and 6 bases for J; bases not matched to a gene: 9. Germline V gene lookup returns CDR1 MNHEY and CDR2 SVGAGI. CDR3 length: 16 amino acids. CDR3 protein: CASSLRPGQPNSPLHF. The CDR3, as DNA: TGTGCCAGCAGTTTGAGGCCGGGACAGCCTAATTCACCCCTCCACTTT.

V usage is TRBV2 and J usage is TRBJ2-7, with 11 bases that match TRBD2. With V trimmed by 6 bases and J by 2 bases, 3 bases remained unmatched. Germline CDR1 and CDR2: SNHLY and FYNNEI. This CDR3 contains 14 residues. The CDR3 spells CASRGTSGTYEQYF. The CDR3 DNA sequence: TGTGCCAGCAGAGGGACTAGCGGAACCTACGAGCAGTACTTC.

The V and J genes are TRBV3-1 (or the pseudogene TRBV3-2) and TRBJ1-6; D gene ambiguous. The CDR3 runs 15 residues. V was trimmed by 4 bases and J by 3 bases, leaving 10 bases between them. Germline V gene lookup returns CDR1 LGHDT and CDR2 YNNKEL (reference sequence). The CDR3 is CASSPLTLYNSPLHF. The CDR3 DNA is TGTGCCAGCAGCCCACTGACACTCTATAATTCACCCCTCCACTTT.

The gene calls are TRBV7-2 and TRBJ2-4, with 9 bases aligning to TRBD1. V dropped 0 bases and J dropped 2; count of bases not matched to a gene: 2. The CDR3 covers 16 residues. CDR1 SGHTA and CDR2 FQGNSA come from the germline V gene. The CDR3 protein is CASSLAGTGSKNIQYF. The CDR3 DNA reads TGTGCCAGCAGCTTAGCAGGGACAGGGTCCAAAAACATTCAGTACTTC.

The chain couples TRBV6-5 to TRBJ1-2, with TRBD1 matching over 9 bases. CDR3 length: 15 amino acids. The J segment lost 1 base and the V segment lost 6 bases, leaving 6 bases of the junction unmatched. Germline V CDR1 and CDR2: MNHEY, SVGAGI. CDR3 in DNA: TGTGCCAGCAGCCTGGGACAGGGCCTTAACTATGGCTACACCTTC. Its protein is CASSLGQGLNYGYTF.

The chain joins TRBV11-2 to TRBJ2-6; D may be TRBD1 (6 bases). The CDR3 sequence is 19 residues long. Trimming stripped 5 bases from V and 4 bases from J, with 24 bases between. CDR1 and CDR2 from the germline V gene are SGHAT and FQNNGV. CDR3 coding DNA: TGTGCCAGCAGCCGCCCGACAAGACAGGCTACTCTGGGGGCCAACGTCCTGACTTTC. Translated, it gives CASSRPTRQATLGANVLTF.

The genes are TRBV27 and TRBJ1-5; a weak D match, TRBD1 (5 bases). Germline loops: CDR1 MNHEY, CDR2 SMNVEV (reference sequence). Trimming took off 4 bases at V and 3 bases at J, with 10 bases between the two ends. The length of the CDR3 is 14 residues. The CDR3 spells CASSWDGLNQPQHF. DNA for the CDR3: TGTGCCAGCAGTTGGGACGGACTCAATCAGCCCCAGCATTTT.

This clone was picked up one time. This chain joins TRBV7-9 and TRBJ1-1; no firm D call. Per the germline V gene, CDR1 is SEHNR and CDR2 is FQNEAQ (reference sequence). CDR3 length equals 13 residues. The ends were cut back, 1 base at V and 4 bases at J, with 7 bases in the middle. The CDR3 here is CASSLGPPTEAFF. CDR3 DNA: TGTGCCAGCAGCTTAGGGCCACCCACTGAAGCTTTCTTT.

A note on this clone: The junction departs from the called germline gene at one end, perhaps through a read error. The sample carries other DNA sequences with the same CDR3. V gene TRBV7-2 combines with J gene TRBJ2-7; 7 bases map to TRBD2. CDR1 and CDR2 (germline): SGHTA, FQGNSA. This CDR3 contains 17 residues. The CDR3 DNA is TGTGCTAGCAGCCGCACTTTGTTGGCGGGAGACCCCTACGAGCAGTACTTC. It encodes CASSRTLLAGDPYEQYF. Drawing the rest from reference TRBV7-2 and TRBJ2-7, the complete variable domain is GAGVSQSPSNKVTEKGKDVELRCDPISGHTALYWYRQSLGQGLEFLIYFQGNSAPDKSGLPSDRFSAERTGGSVSTLTIQRTQQEDSAVYLCASSRTLLAGDPYEQYFGPGTRLTVT.

This chain uses TRBV6-2 or TRBV6-3 with TRBJ1-1; no firm D call. Per germline, CDR1 MNHEY and CDR2 SVGEGT. The CDR3 spans 12 residues. The ends were cut back, 4 bases at V and 3 bases at J, with 6 bases in the middle. The CDR3 reads CASSSTYTEAFF. CDR3 sequence (DNA): TGTGCCAGCAGTTCTACATACACTGAAGCTTTCTTT.

This clone was counted once. The V and J genes are TRBV27 and TRBJ2-2, with unresolved D. Trimming took 4 bases from V and 8 from J, leaving 8 bases between them. Germline values: CDR1 MNHEY, CDR2 SMNVEV (reference sequence). The CDR3 spans 12 residues. The CDR3 reads CASSSGWGELFF. The CDR3 coding sequence is TGTGCCAGCAGTTCCGGGTGGGGGGAGCTGTTTTTT.

The V call is TRBV6-6, the J call TRBJ1-2, with 8 nucleotides matching TRBD1. From germline, CDR1 is MNHNY and CDR2 SVGAGI (reference sequence). CDR3 size: 13 residues. J lost 2 bases, V lost 11 bases, and 7 bases had no gene match. CDR3 in DNA: TGTGCCGGCGACAGGGGCCCAAACTATGGCTACACCTTC. Amino acids: CAGDRGPNYGYTF.

The CDR3 DNA reads as TGTGCCAGCAGTGGAGGTACTCGGACAATTCTAACCTACAATGAGCAGTTCTTC. Its protein is CASSGGTRTILTYNEQFF. The chain joins TRBV25-1 to TRBJ2-1, with D perhaps TRBD1 (5 bases). Germline CDR1 MGHDK, CDR2 SYGVNS. The V gene lost 4 bases and the J gene lost 2 bases, with 21 bases spanning the gap. The CDR3 spans 18 residues.

V gene TRBV7-9 combines with J gene TRBJ2-1; D not resolved. Per the germline V gene, CDR1 is SEHNR and CDR2 is FQNEAQ (reference sequence). The CDR3 covers 15 residues. The V end was cut by 1 base, the J end by 12 bases, with 19 bases between. CDR3 sequence: CASSLEARDQLVQFF. CDR3 DNA: TGTGCCAGCAGCTTAGAAGCTAGAGATCAACTTGTGCAGTTCTTC.

V gene TRBV30 combines with J gene TRBJ1-1; tentatively, D is TRBD1 (5 bases). The CDR3 sequence is 15 residues long. Germline assignment: CDR1 GTSNPN and CDR2 SVGIG (reference sequence). The V gene lost 4 bases and the J gene lost 4 bases, with 19 bases spanning the gap. The CDR3 loop is CAWKWDGGAATEAFF. As DNA, the CDR3 is TGTGCCTGGAAGTGGGATGGAGGGGCGGCCACTGAAGCTTTCTTT.

The gene calls are TRBV27 and TRBJ1-1; unclear D gene. CDR1 is MNHEY and CDR2 is SMNVEV in the germline V gene (reference sequence). The germline V and J ends were trimmed by 4 bases and 0 bases, with 6 bases remaining between them. The CDR3 totals 13 residues. The CDR3 region is CASSYSLNTEAFF. The CDR3 nucleotides are TGTGCCAGCAGTTACAGCCTGAACACTGAAGCTTTCTTT.